Each of the 31 T cell receptor beta chains below was sequenced from the same sample in a study of blood T cell repertoires in COVID-19. Generated by immunoSEQ multiplex PCR, the TCRdb table keeps only in-frame clones and is missing some. The sample gives over 50,000 clones, around 84% of which show up once; more than 2.5% is in the top ten. Sequenced sample: peripheral blood. Receptors originate from a man aged 50 to 59 with acute or convalescent COVID-19.

The chain joins TRBV9 to TRBJ2-2, with D possibly matching TRBD1 (5 bases). The germline CDR1 and CDR2 sequences are SGDLS and YYNGEE. Trimming left V 4 bases short and J 0 bases short, with 10 bases between. The CDR3 consists of 15 residues. DNA for the CDR3: TGTGCCAGCAGCCCCAGGGTATCGAACACCGGGGAGCTGTTTTTT. Amino acid sequence: CASSPRVSNTGELFF.

The chain uses TRBV6-6 and TRBJ2-1, with TRBD1 matching 7 bases. The CDR3 contains 14 residues. The trim removed 8 bases at V and 7 bases at J, leaving 11 bases unmatched. Germline loops: CDR1 MNHNY, CDR2 SVGAGI (reference sequence). As DNA, the CDR3 is TGTGCCAGCGCCGGGACAGACCCTTGGAATGAGCAGTTCTTC. This gives the protein CASAGTDPWNEQFF.

The chain carries TRBV7-9 and TRBJ2-3; TRBD2 aligns across 9 bases. Germline values: CDR1 SEHNR, CDR2 FQNEAQ (reference sequence). CDR3 length: 14 residues. V lost 5 bases to trimming and J lost 4 bases; unmatched junction nucleotides: 4. The CDR3 DNA sequence: TGTGCCAGCAGCATTAGCGGGGGTGCAGATACGCAGTATTTT. It translates to CASSISGGADTQYF.

This clone was counted once. For the CDR3, the DNA is TGTGCCAGCAGTTACCGCAATCTAGCCGGGAACACTGAAGCTTTCTTT. Protein: CASSYRNLAGNTEAFF. The chain is built from TRBV6-5 and TRBJ1-1; no reliable D call. CDR1 is MNHEY and CDR2 is SVGAGI in the germline V gene. CDR3 size: 16 residues. With 2 bases removed from V and 1 base from J, the gap between germline ends came to 14 bases.

CDR3 amino acids: CAAIGGRAGENYGYTF. The CDR3 DNA sequence: TGTGCCGCAATCGGAGGCAGGGCAGGGGAAAACTATGGCTACACCTTC. The chain employs TRBV5-4 and TRBJ1-2, with D possibly TRBD1 on 6 matching bases. The CDR3 is made up of 16 amino acids. The V gene lost 10 bases and the J gene lost 2 bases, with 24 bases spanning the gap. CDR1 is SGHNT and CDR2 is YYREEE in the germline V gene (reference sequence).

The rearrangement joins TRBV4-1 to TRBJ2-7, with 8 bases fitting TRBD2. With V trimmed by 1 base and J by 6 bases, 11 bases remained unmatched. The CDR3 covers 16 residues. Germline-derived CDR1 and CDR2 are MGHRA and YSYEKL. CDR3 region: CASSQGGLAPGAEQYF. The CDR3, as DNA: TGCGCCAGCAGCCAAGGTGGACTAGCTCCTGGCGCCGAGCAGTACTTC.

This chain joins TRBV20-1 and TRBJ2-7; TRBD2 aligns across 10 bases. The CDR3 spans 13 residues. Trimming cost V 3 bases and J 6 bases; bases outside gene matches: 5. Germline CDR1 is DFQATT and CDR2 is SNEGSKA (reference sequence). The CDR3 DNA sequence: TGCAGTGCTAGTCAGCGGGGGGGCTTCGAGCAGTACTTC. Its protein is CSASQRGGFEQYF.

This chain connects TRBV11-2 to TRBJ2-1; weak D call: TRBD2 (6 bases). This CDR3 contains 13 residues. V was trimmed by 3 bases and J by 7 bases, leaving 10 bases between them. From germline, CDR1 is SGHAT and CDR2 FQNNGV. The CDR3 DNA is TGTGCCAGCAGCTTTGGGGGGATTAATGAGCAGTTCTTC. It encodes CASSFGGINEQFF. Full variable domain (remainder filled in from reference TRBV11-2 and TRBJ2-1): EAGVAQSPRYKIIEKRQSVAFWCNPISGHATLYWYQQILGQGPKLLIQFQNNGVVDDSQLPKDRFSAERLKGVDSTLKIQPAKLEDSAVYLCASSFGGINEQFFGPGTRLTVL.

The chain carries TRBV30 and TRBJ1-5, with D possibly TRBD1 on 6 matching bases. Trimming shortened V by 3 bases and J by 3 bases, and 12 bases separated the two germline ends. Germline V gene lookup returns CDR1 GTSNPN and CDR2 SVGIG (reference sequence). The CDR3 runs 14 residues. In DNA form, the CDR3 reads TGTGCCTGGAGCCTTGGACAGTCCAATCAGCCCCAGCATTTT. Amino acid sequence: CAWSLGQSNQPQHF.

The chain couples TRBV20-1 to TRBJ1-2, with D uncertain. Germline V gene sequence: CDR1 DFQATT, CDR2 SNEGSKA (reference sequence). This CDR3 has 12 amino acids. V lost 3 bases, J lost 8 bases, and 13 bases lay in between. The CDR3 DNA sequence: TGCAGTGCTAGTTCCGAGGGAGGAGGCTACACCTTC. Amino acid sequence: CSASSEGGGYTF.

This chain uses TRBV10-2 with TRBJ2-1, with D possibly being TRBD2 (6 bases). Between the trimmed V and J ends, which lost 5 bases and 7 bases, there was a span of 18 bases. Per germline, CDR1 WSHSY and CDR2 SAAADI. This CDR3 region has 15 residues. The CDR3 is CASSQDVVRGNEQFF. The CDR3 coding sequence is TGCGCCAGCAGTCAGGACGTAGTTCGGGGGAATGAGCAGTTCTTC.

The chain couples TRBV2 to TRBJ2-1; maybe TRBD2 (5 bases). This CDR3 contains 15 residues. V lost 4 bases to trimming and J lost 0 bases, with 10 bases between them. CDR1 and CDR2 (germline): SNHLY, FYNNEI. The CDR3 here is CASSASPSSYNEQFF. Written as DNA, the CDR3 is TGTGCCAGCAGTGCTAGCCCTAGCTCCTACAATGAGCAGTTCTTC.

For this clone: Germline and junction disagree at one end, which may indicate a read error. CDR3 DNA: TGCAGTGCTAGAGACTACGGGTCTTTC. This codes for CSARDYGSF. The V call is TRBV20-1, the J call TRBJ1-2, with D unclear. CDR3 length: 9 residues. The germline CDR1 and CDR2 sequences are DFQATT and SNEGSKA (reference sequence).

V and J are TRBV7-8 and TRBJ1-3; D ambiguous. The length of the CDR3 is 16 residues. V was shortened by 5 bases and J by 0 bases, with 14 bases between the two germline ends. Germline V gives CDR1 SGHVS, CDR2 FQNEAQ. This CDR3 is CASSQGSSLSGNTIYF. Written as DNA, the CDR3 is TGTGCCAGCAGCCAAGGGAGTTCTCTCTCTGGAAACACCATATATTTT.

The gene calls are TRBV5-1 and TRBJ2-3, with 8 nucleotides matching TRBD2. This CDR3 contains 15 residues. The V gene end was trimmed by 1 base and the J gene end by 3 bases; junction bases not matched to a gene: 4. Germline lookup yields CDR1 SGHRS and CDR2 YFSETQ. CDR3 DNA: TGCGCCAGCAGCTTGAGCGGGAGTGTAACAGATACGCAGTATTTT. It encodes CASSLSGSVTDTQYF.

V gene TRBV12-3 or TRBV12-4 combines with J gene TRBJ1-2, with TRBD1 identical over 7 bases. With V trimmed by 6 bases and J by 4 bases, 5 bases remained unmatched. The CDR3 has 13 residues. CDR3 DNA: TGTGCCAGCAGAGGACAGGCCACCTATGGCTACACCTTC. Translating gives CASRGQATYGYTF.

The rearrangement links TRBV6-2 or TRBV6-3 to TRBJ1-4, with D perhaps matching TRBD1 (6 bases). Trimming took 0 bases from V and 5 from J, leaving 10 bases between them. Germline V gene sequence: CDR1 MNHEY, CDR2 SVGEGT. The CDR3 runs to 15 residues. CDR3 amino acids: CASSYSGALNEKLFF. The CDR3 DNA follows: TGTGCCAGCAGTTACTCGGGGGCCCTCAATGAAAAACTGTTTTTT.

V gene TRBV27 combines with J gene TRBJ2-1; 7 bases line up with TRBD1. Germline values: CDR1 MNHEY, CDR2 SMNVEV (reference sequence). The CDR3 length is 16 residues. Trimming removed 7 bases from V and 2 bases from J; junction bases left unmatched: 11. The CDR3 spells CASTGIGGDAYNEQFF. The CDR3 DNA sequence: TGTGCCAGCACAGGAATAGGGGGCGACGCCTACAATGAGCAGTTCTTC.

V usage is TRBV11-1 and J usage is TRBJ1-1; D is unclear. From germline, CDR1 is SGHAT and CDR2 FQDESV (reference sequence). The V gene lost 3 bases and the J gene lost 5 bases, with 16 bases spanning the gap. The CDR3 contains 15 residues. CDR3 amino acids: CASSLGGGIWTEAFF. DNA of the CDR3: TGTGCCAGCAGCTTGGGAGGAGGGATTTGGACTGAAGCTTTCTTT. The full variable domain, rest sourced from reference TRBV11-1 and TRBJ1-1, is EAEVAQSPRYKITEKSQAVAFWCDPISGHATLYWYRQILGQGPELLVQFQDESVVDDSQLPKDRFSAERLKGVDSTLKIQPAELGDSAMYLCASSLGGGIWTEAFFGQGTRLTVV.

The chain employs TRBV2 and TRBJ1-1, with unresolved D. Germline CDR1 and CDR2: SNHLY and FYNNEI. V lost 2 bases and J lost 5, with 12 bases in between. The CDR3 is made up of 14 amino acids. The CDR3 reads CASSETRWVTEAFF. CDR3 nucleotide sequence: TGTGCCAGCAGTGAAACGAGGTGGGTTACTGAAGCTTTCTTT.

Concerning this clone: Other DNA sequences in the sample encode the same CDR3. V usage is TRBV13 and J usage is TRBJ2-6, with 16 bases lining up with TRBD2. Germline loops: CDR1 PRHDT, CDR2 FYEKMQ (reference sequence). CDR3 length: 20 residues. V dropped 6 bases and J dropped 2; count of bases not matched to a gene: 10. In DNA form, the CDR3 reads TGTGCCAGCAGTGAATCGGGACTAGCGGGGGGGCCCCCTGGGGCCAACGTCCTGACTTTC. Amino acid sequence: CASSESGLAGGPPGANVLTF.

There are a few counts of this clone. This chain joins TRBV12-5 and TRBJ2-3; D uncertain. The CDR3 is 14 residues long. Germline V gene sequence: CDR1 LGHNT, CDR2 FRNRAP. Trimming stripped 1 base from V and 0 bases from J, with 5 bases between. This chain's CDR3 is CASGLGRSTDTQYF. The CDR3 DNA follows: TGTGCTAGTGGTTTGGGTAGAAGCACAGATACGCAGTATTTT.

The J gene is TRBJ2-7, the V gene TRBV5-6; perhaps TRBD1 as D (6 bases). This CDR3 is 14 amino acids long. With 7 bases removed from V and 2 bases from J, the gap between germline ends came to 16 bases. CDR1 and CDR2 (germline): SGHDT, YYEEEE. The CDR3 DNA is TGTGCCAGCTATATCGTGGGGGCGCCCTACGAGCAGTACTTC. This codes for CASYIVGAPYEQYF.

The chain uses TRBV28 and TRBJ1-1, with D perhaps TRBD1 (5 bases). CDR1 is MDHEN and CDR2 is SYDVKM in the germline V gene. V was pared by 7 bases and J by 0 bases, with 15 bases between. This CDR3 contains 15 residues. CDR3 residues: CASKFGGAMNTEAFF. CDR3 in DNA: TGTGCCAGCAAATTTGGAGGGGCGATGAACACTGAAGCTTTCTTT.

This clone was counted only a few times. The chain uses TRBV29-1 and TRBJ2-3, with 7 bases that match TRBD2. The V gene end was trimmed by 6 bases and the J gene end by 1 base; junction bases not matched to a gene: 4. Per the germline V gene, CDR1 is SQVTM and CDR2 is ANQGSEA. The length of the CDR3 is 13 residues. The CDR3 loop is CSVPTSGTDTQYF. In nucleotides, the CDR3 is TGCAGCGTCCCCACTAGCGGCACAGATACGCAGTATTTT.

The rearrangement uses TRBV28 and TRBJ2-7; D unclear. With 5 bases removed from V and 3 bases from J, the gap between germline ends came to 14 bases. CDR3 length equals 14 residues. Germline lookup yields CDR1 MDHEN and CDR2 SYDVKM. This CDR3 is CASSPFWAGYEQYF. The CDR3 DNA is TGTGCCAGCAGTCCGTTCTGGGCAGGCTACGAGCAGTACTTC.

This clone was detected only once. The chain employs TRBV10-2 and TRBJ1-6, with TRBD1 identical over 10 bases. The V segment lost 6 bases and the J segment 10 bases; nucleotides outside the gene matches: 9. The germline CDR1 and CDR2 sequences are WSHSY and SAAADI. This CDR3 region has 15 residues. DNA for the CDR3: TGCGCCAGCAGGGAATGGGACAGGGGTGTATCACCCCTCCACTTT. Protein sequence: CASREWDRGVSPLHF.

This chain links TRBV4-1 with TRBJ1-1, with 7 nucleotides matching TRBD1. CDR1 is MGHRA, CDR2 YSYEKL, per germline. Germline trimming cut 2 bases from V and 4 bases from J; bases unmatched to any gene: 7. The CDR3 loop spans 15 amino acids. Written as DNA, the CDR3 is TGCGCCAGCAGCCAACCGAGGGGGCTGAGCACTGAAGCTTTCTTT. Its translation: CASSQPRGLSTEAFF.

CDR3 DNA sequence: TGTGCCAGCCGCAAAGGGCAGCGGGGAGAGACCCAGTACTTC. Translation: CASRKGQRGETQYF. The chain carries TRBV3-1 (or the pseudogene TRBV3-2) and TRBJ2-5, with 7 nucleotides matching TRBD2. CDR3 length: 14 residues. After removal of 8 bases from V and 4 bases from J, the junction contained 10 bases not matched to a gene. CDR1 is LGHDT and CDR2 is YNNKEL in the germline V gene (reference sequence).

This chain joins TRBV5-1 and TRBJ2-4; 7 nucleotides agree with TRBD1. The CDR3 length is 16 residues. J lost 2 bases, V lost 0 bases, and 5 bases had no gene match. Looked up from germline, CDR1 is SGHRS and CDR2 is YFSETQ. The CDR3 coding sequence is TGCGCCAGCAGCTTGGAGGGGGCCTCGACCAAAAACATTCAGTACTTC. It is translated as CASSLEGASTKNIQYF.

The rearrangement links TRBV7-3 to TRBJ2-1; TRBD2 might be the D (5 bases). V lost 5 bases to trimming and J lost 4 bases, with 12 bases between them. The germline CDR1 and CDR2 sequences are SGHTA and FQGTGA. The CDR3 length is 14 residues. The CDR3 sequence: CASSLSDSYNEQFF. The CDR3 DNA sequence: TGTGCCAGCAGCCTCTCGGACTCATACAATGAGCAGTTCTTC. The variable domain in full, completed from reference TRBV7-3 and TRBJ2-1, reads GAGVSQTPSNKVTEKGKYVELRCDPISGHTALYWYRQSLGQGPEFLIYFQGTGAADDSGLPNDRFFAVRPEGSVSTLKIQRTERGDSAVYLCASSLSDSYNEQFFGPGTRLTVL.